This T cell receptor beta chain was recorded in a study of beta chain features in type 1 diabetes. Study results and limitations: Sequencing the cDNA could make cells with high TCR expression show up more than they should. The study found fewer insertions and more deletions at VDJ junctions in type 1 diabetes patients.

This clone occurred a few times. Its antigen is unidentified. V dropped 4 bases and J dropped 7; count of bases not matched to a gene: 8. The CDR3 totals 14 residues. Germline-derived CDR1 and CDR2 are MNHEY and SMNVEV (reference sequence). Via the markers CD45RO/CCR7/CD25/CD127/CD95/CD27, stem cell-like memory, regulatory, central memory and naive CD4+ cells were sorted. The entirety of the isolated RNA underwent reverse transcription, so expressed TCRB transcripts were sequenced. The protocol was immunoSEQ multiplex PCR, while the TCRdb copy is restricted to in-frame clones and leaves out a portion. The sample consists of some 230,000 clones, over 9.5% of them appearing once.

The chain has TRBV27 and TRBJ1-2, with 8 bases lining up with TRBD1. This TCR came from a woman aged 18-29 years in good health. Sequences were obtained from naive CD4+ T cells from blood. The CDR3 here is CASSSPDRERGYTF. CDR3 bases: TGTGCCAGCAGTTCCCCGGACAGGGAACGTGGCTACACCTTC.